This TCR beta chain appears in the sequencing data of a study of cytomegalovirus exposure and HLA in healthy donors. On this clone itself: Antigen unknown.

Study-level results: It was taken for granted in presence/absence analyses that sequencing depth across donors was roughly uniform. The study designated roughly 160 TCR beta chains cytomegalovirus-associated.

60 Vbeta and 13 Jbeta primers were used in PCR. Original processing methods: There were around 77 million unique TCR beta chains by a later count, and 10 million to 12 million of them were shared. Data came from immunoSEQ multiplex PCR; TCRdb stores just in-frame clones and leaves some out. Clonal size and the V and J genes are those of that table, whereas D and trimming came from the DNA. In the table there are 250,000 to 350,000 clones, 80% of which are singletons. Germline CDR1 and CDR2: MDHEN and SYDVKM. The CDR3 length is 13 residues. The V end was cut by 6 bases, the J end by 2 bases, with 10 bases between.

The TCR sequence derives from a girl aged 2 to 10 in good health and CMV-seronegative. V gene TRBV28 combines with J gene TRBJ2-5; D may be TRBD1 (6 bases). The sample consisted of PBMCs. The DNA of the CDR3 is TGTGCCAGCAGAGGACAGCCACAAGAGACCCAGTACTTC. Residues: CASRGQPQETQYF.